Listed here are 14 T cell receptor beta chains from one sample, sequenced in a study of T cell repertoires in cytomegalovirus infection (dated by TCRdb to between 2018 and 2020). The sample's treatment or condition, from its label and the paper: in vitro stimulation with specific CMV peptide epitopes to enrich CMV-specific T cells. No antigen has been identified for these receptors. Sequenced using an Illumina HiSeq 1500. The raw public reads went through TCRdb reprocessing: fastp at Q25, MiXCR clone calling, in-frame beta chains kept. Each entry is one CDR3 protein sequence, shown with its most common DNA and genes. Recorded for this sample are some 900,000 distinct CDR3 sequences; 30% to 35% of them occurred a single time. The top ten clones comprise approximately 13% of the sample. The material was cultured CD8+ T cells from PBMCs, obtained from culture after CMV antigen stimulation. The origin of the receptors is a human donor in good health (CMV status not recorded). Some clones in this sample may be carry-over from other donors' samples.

In DNA form, the CDR3 reads TGTGCCAGCAGTGATCCTGGACAGGGGAAAGCTGAATCACCCCTCCACTTT. Protein: CASSDPGQGKAESPLHF. The V call is TRBV25-1, the J call TRBJ1-6, with 9 bases that match TRBD1. V lost 3 bases, J lost 10 bases, and 13 bases stayed unmatched. This CDR3 contains 17 residues. Germline values: CDR1 MGHDK, CDR2 SYGVNS.

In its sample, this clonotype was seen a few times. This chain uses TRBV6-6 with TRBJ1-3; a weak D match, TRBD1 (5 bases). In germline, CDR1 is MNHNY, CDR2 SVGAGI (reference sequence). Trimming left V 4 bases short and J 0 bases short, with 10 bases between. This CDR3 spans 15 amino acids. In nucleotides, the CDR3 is TGTGCCAGCAGTTTGTGGGGGGGCTCTGGAAACACCATATATTTT. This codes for CASSLWGGSGNTIYF.

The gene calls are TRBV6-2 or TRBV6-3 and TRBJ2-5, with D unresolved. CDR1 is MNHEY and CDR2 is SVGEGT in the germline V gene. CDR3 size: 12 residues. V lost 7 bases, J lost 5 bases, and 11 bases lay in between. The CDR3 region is CASTGLSETQYF. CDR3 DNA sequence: TGTGCCAGCACGGGCCTGTCGGAGACCCAGTACTTC.

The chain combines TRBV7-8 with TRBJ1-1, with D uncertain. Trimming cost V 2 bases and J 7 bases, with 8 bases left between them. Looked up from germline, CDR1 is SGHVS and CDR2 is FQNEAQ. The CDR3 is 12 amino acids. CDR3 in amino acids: CASSLNDGEAFF. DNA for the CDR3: TGTGCCAGCAGCTTAAATGATGGTGAAGCTTTCTTT.

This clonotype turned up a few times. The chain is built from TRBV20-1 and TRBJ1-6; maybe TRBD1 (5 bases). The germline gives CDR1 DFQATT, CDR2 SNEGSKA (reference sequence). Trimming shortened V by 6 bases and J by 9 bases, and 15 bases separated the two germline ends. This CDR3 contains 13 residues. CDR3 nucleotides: TGCAGTGCCAAATCGGGGGGGGGTTCACCCCTCCACTTT. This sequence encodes CSAKSGGGSPLHF.

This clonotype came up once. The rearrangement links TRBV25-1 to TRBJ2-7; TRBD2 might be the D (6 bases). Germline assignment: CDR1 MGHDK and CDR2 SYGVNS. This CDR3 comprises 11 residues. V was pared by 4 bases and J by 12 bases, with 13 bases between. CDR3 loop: CASSGERVWYV. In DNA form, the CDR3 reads TGTGCCAGCAGTGGGGAGCGGGTCTGGTACGTC.

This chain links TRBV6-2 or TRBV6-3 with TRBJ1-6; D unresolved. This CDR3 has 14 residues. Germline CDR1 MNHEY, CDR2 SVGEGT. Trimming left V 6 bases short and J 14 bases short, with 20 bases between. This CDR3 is CASSSLGFSDSLHF. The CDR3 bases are TGTGCCAGCAGCTCACTCGGTTTCTCTGATTCCCTCCACTTT.

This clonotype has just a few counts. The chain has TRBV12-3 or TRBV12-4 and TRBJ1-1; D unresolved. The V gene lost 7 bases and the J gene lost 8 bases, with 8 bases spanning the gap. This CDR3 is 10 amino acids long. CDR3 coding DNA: TGTGCCAGCACCGATCAAGAAGCTTTCTTT. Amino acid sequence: CASTDQEAFF.

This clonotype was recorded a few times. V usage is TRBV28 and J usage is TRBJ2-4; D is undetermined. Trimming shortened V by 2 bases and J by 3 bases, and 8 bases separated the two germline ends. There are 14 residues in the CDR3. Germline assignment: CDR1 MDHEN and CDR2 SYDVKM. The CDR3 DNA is TGTGCCAGCAGTTTAGGAGTAGGCAAAAACATTCAGTACTTC. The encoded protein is CASSLGVGKNIQYF.

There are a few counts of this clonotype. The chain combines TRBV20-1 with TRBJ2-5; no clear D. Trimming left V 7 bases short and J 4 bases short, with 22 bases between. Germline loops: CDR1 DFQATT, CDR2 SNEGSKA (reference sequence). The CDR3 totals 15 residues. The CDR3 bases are TGCAGTGGGGCCCTCTGGGATGTCTCGGGAGAGACCCAGTACTTC. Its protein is CSGALWDVSGETQYF.

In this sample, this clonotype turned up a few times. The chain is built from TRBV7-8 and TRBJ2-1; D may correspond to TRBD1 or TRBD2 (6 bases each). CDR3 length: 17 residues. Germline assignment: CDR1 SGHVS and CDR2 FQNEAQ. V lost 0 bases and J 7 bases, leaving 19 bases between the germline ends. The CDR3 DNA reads TGTGCCAGCAGCTTAGCGTCGGAGGGACAATCGAAGAATGAGCAGTTCTTC. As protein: CASSLASEGQSKNEQFF.

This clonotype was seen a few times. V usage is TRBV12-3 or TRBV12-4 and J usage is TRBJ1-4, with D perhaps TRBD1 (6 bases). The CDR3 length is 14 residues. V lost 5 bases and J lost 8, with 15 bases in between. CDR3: CASSRQAEGEKLFF. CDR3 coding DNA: TGTGCCAGCAGTAGACAGGCGGAGGGCGAAAAACTGTTTTTT.

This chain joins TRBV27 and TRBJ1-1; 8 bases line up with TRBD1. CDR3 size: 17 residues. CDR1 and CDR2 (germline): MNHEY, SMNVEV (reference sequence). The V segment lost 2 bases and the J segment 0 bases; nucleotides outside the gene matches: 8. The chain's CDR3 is CASSLSSGGWMNTEAFF. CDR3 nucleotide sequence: TGTGCCAGCAGTTTAAGCTCAGGGGGCTGGATGAACACTGAAGCTTTCTTT.

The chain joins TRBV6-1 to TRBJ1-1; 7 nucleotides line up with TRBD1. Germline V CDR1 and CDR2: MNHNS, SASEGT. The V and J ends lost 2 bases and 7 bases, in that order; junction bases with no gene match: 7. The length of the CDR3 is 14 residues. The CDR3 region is CASSEFQGVGEAFF. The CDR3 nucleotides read TGTGCCAGCAGTGAATTTCAGGGGGTGGGTGAAGCTTTCTTT.